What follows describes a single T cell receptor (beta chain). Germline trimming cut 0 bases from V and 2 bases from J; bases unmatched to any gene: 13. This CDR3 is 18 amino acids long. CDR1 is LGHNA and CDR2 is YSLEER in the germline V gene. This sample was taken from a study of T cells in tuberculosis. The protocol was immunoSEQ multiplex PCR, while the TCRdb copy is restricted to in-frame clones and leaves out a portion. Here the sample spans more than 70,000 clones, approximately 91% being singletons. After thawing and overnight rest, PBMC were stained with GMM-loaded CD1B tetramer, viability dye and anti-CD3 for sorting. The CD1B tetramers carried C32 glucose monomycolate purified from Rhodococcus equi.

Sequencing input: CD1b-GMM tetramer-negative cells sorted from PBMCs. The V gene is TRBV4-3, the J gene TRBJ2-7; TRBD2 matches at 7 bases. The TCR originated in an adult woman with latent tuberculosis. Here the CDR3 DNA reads TGCGCCAGCAGCCAAGATCGGGGAGGGCTCACTAACCCCTACGAGCAGTACGTC. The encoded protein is CASSQDRGGLTNPYEQYV.